These 5 T cell receptor beta chains share one sample of origin, sequenced in a study of spatial heterogeneity in lung cancer. This sample's time point: sample taken at primary tumor resection. These receptors are not linked to any known antigen. TCRdb itself ran the 5' RACE reads through MiXCR, one entry per CDR3 protein. Here the sample spans roughly 9,200 distinct CDR3 sequences, around 3% being singletons. Notes on the study in general: Expanded intratumoral alpha and beta TCR counts tracked tumor mutation counts.

The sample consisted of lung tumor tissue, taken at surgery. The receptors were gathered from a male donor with early-stage non-small cell lung cancer.

Within the sample, this clonotype is medium-sized (0.01 to 0.1%). V gene TRBV6-2 or TRBV6-3 combines with J gene TRBJ2-2, with 8 bases lining up with TRBD1. After removal of 2 bases from V and 7 bases from J, the junction contained 3 bases not matched to a gene. The CDR3 spans 14 residues. CDR1 is MNHEY and CDR2 is SVGEGT in the germline V gene. Written as DNA, the CDR3 is TGTGCCAGCAGTTACCTACAGGGGGTCGGGGAGCTGTTTTTT. It specifies CASSYLQGVGELFF.

This clonotype was seen ten or more times. V is TRBV20-1 and J is TRBJ1-1; D remains ambiguous. Deletions cut 3 bases from V and 0 bases from J, with 11 bases between. This CDR3 is built from 14 residues. In germline, CDR1 is DFQATT, CDR2 SNEGSKA (reference sequence). As DNA, the CDR3 is TGCAGTGCTAGGTCTGACAACATGAACACTGAAGCTTTCTTT. It is translated as CSARSDNMNTEAFF.

At least ten counts were recorded for this clonotype. This chain links TRBV2 with TRBJ2-2; 7 nucleotides agree with TRBD1. Germline CDR1 and CDR2: SNHLY and FYNNEI. The CDR3 sequence is 15 residues long. J gave up 5 bases and V 3 bases, and 6 bases lay outside the gene matches. CDR3 loop: CASSDETGLTGELFF. CDR3 in DNA: TGTGCCAGCAGTGACGAGACAGGGCTAACCGGGGAGCTGTTTTTT.

This clonotype ranks as medium-sized. The chain is built from TRBV29-1 and TRBJ2-3, with TRBD1 matching over 11 bases. This CDR3 has 14 amino acids. With V trimmed by 3 bases and J by 3 bases, 2 bases remained unmatched. Germline V gives CDR1 SQVTM, CDR2 ANQGSEA. Written as DNA, the CDR3 is TGCAGCGTTGAGGGACAGGGGGTGACAGATACGCAGTATTTT. This codes for CSVEGQGVTDTQYF.

This clonotype has a count of ten or more. This chain joins TRBV27 and TRBJ2-3; TRBD2 matches at 7 bases. There are 17 residues in the CDR3. The germline CDR1 and CDR2 sequences are MNHEY and SMNVEV (reference sequence). The J segment lost 4 bases and the V segment lost 6 bases, leaving 16 bases of the junction unmatched. The CDR3, as DNA: TGTGCCAGCAGCGAGACTAGCTTGCCATACCGCGCAGATACGCAGTATTTT. It translates to CASSETSLPYRADTQYF.